This T cell receptor beta chain is from a study of cytomegalovirus exposure and HLA in healthy donors. Germline V gives CDR1 MNHEY, CDR2 SMNVEV (reference sequence). Trimming left V 7 bases short and J 6 bases short, with 13 bases between. CDR3 length equals 13 residues. PCR used 60 Vbeta primers and 13 Jbeta primers. Repertoires were generated with immunoSEQ multiplex PCR, while TCRdb's copy carries only in-frame clones and drops some. This sample has about 89,000 clones, with 85% found just once. This clone has only one observation. V gene TRBV27 combines with J gene TRBJ2-1, with D perhaps TRBD1 (6 bases). The receptor was derived from a man aged 35 to 55 in good health and CMV-seropositive. The sequencing sample was made of PBMCs. The CDR3 protein is CASNAQGFNEQFF. In nucleotides, the CDR3 is TGTGCCAGCAATGCACAGGGTTTCAATGAGCAGTTCTTC.